A single T cell receptor beta chain is shown here with its context. As originally analysed: Amplification from reference gene primers served as the basis for estimated nucleated cell counts. Generated by immunoSEQ multiplex PCR, the TCRdb table keeps only in-frame clones and is missing some. The V and J calls and clone size were taken over from that table, and D and trimming were inferred from the DNA. The table records 200,000 to 300,000 clones, more than 80% of them present only once. The data derive from a study of blood T cell repertoires in COVID-19. Study as a whole: The United States, Italy and Spain supplied acute and convalescent COVID-19 samples. T cells, B-cell-depleted T cells, or PBMCs provided the cDNA or gDNA that served as material.

Germline loops: CDR1 LGHDT, CDR2 YNNKEL (reference sequence). The length of the CDR3 is 16 residues. The V end was cut by 1 base, the J end by 5 bases, with 15 bases between. Patients at the Seattle site were enrolled during active infection and followed longitudinally. The rearrangement joins TRBV3-1 (or the pseudogene TRBV3-2) to TRBJ2-4; tentative D call: TRBD2 (6 bases). This TCR came from a woman aged 80 or older with COVID-19, enrolled during active disease. The sample consisted of peripheral blood. CDR3 DNA: TGTGCCAGCAGCCAAGCGGGCGGGACCCCGCAAAACATTCAGTACTTC. The encoded protein is CASSQAGGTPQNIQYF.